This is a list of T cell receptor beta chains from one sample in a study of blood T cell repertoires in COVID-19. The data were produced by immunoSEQ multiplex PCR, yet TCRdb's version contains in-frame clones alone and is incomplete. This sample has 120,000 or so clones, with roughly 87% found just once. Source material: peripheral blood. Receptors were obtained from a man older than 75 with active or convalescent COVID-19. Both conserved end residues are part of each CDR3. A D gene is named only where the DNA matches it firmly. Clone size is stated in some rows and not others, as once, few, many or a class when expanded.

d_gene: NA; j_gene: TRBJ1-2; abundance: few; v_gene: TRBV19; CDR3nt: TGTGCCAGTGGGGTCGGAGGCTATGGCTACACCTTC; CDR3aa: CASGVGGYGYTF
d_gene: NA; j_gene: TRBJ1-2; abundance: NA; v_gene: TRBV30; CDR3nt: TGTGCCTGGAGTGTCCGGGGGTTGGGGAACTATGGCTACACCTTC; CDR3aa: CAWSVRGLGNYGYTF
d_gene: TRBD1; j_gene: TRBJ2-2; abundance: NA; v_gene: TRBV19; CDR3nt: TGTGCCAGTAGTGGCTTGGGGACAGCTTTATTGAACACCGGGGAGCTGTTTTTT; CDR3aa: CASSGLGTALLNTGELFF
d_gene: NA; j_gene: TRBJ2-5; abundance: few; v_gene: TRBV4-2; CDR3nt: TGTGCCAGCAGCCAAGTCGGGAACCAAGAGACCCAGTACTTC; CDR3aa: CASSQVGNQETQYF
d_gene: NA; j_gene: TRBJ1-2; abundance: NA; v_gene: TRBV11-2; CDR3nt: TGTGCCAGCAGCTTACAGGGGCGGTTGGGGGGCTACACCTTC; CDR3aa: CASSLQGRLGGYTF
d_gene: TRBD1; j_gene: TRBJ2-5; abundance: NA; v_gene: TRBV6-5; CDR3nt: TGTGCCAGCAGTAAGACAGGGATGGAGACCCAGTACTTC; CDR3aa: CASSKTGMETQYF
d_gene: NA; j_gene: TRBJ2-5; abundance: NA; v_gene: TRBV7-5; CDR3nt: TGTGTCAGAAGCCCTCCGGGGTTTCCCCAAGAGACCCAGTACTTC; CDR3aa: CVRSPPGFPQETQYF
d_gene: TRBD1; j_gene: TRBJ2-7; abundance: NA; v_gene: TRBV28; CDR3nt: TGTGCCAGCAGCCAACCCGGGACAGGTGGTCACGAGCAGTACTTC; CDR3aa: CASSQPGTGGHEQYF
d_gene: NA; j_gene: TRBJ1-5; abundance: NA; v_gene: TRBV6-5; CDR3nt: TGTGCCAGTGTAGGGGTCGTCAATCAGCCCCAGCATTTT; CDR3aa: CASVGVVNQPQHF
d_gene: NA; j_gene: TRBJ1-2; abundance: NA; v_gene: TRBV4-1; CDR3nt: TGCGCCAGCAGCCCACTACTTGGTGGCTACACCTTC; CDR3aa: CASSPLLGGYTF
d_gene: NA; j_gene: TRBJ2-2; abundance: NA; v_gene: TRBV9; CDR3nt: TGTGCCAGCAGCGTAGTGGGGCGGGGAAACACCGGGGAGCTGTTTTTT; CDR3aa: CASSVVGRGNTGELFF
d_gene: NA; j_gene: TRBJ2-2; abundance: NA; v_gene: TRBV19; CDR3nt: TGTGCCAGTAGTCCCCCCGTGAGGCCCGGGGAGCTGTTTTTT; CDR3aa: CASSPPVRPGELFF
d_gene: TRBD1; j_gene: TRBJ1-2; abundance: NA; v_gene: TRBV27; CDR3nt: TGTGCCAGCAGACCGGGACAGAGCCCTAGTGGCTACACCTTC; CDR3aa: CASRPGQSPSGYTF
d_gene: TRBD1; j_gene: TRBJ2-4; abundance: NA; v_gene: TRBV11-1; CDR3nt: TGTGCCAGCAGCTTAGACAGGGGGCTCAAAAACATTCAGTACTTC; CDR3aa: CASSLDRGLKNIQYF
d_gene: TRBD1; j_gene: TRBJ2-6; abundance: once; v_gene: TRBV19; CDR3nt: TGTGCCAGTAGCCCGGACAGGGTCGGCTCTGGGGCCAACGTCCTGACTTTC; CDR3aa: CASSPDRVGSGANVLTF
d_gene: NA; j_gene: TRBJ1-6; abundance: NA; v_gene: TRBV28; CDR3nt: TGTGCCAGCAGCCTACAGGGCGGATGGGCGTATTCACCCCTCCACTTT; CDR3aa: CASSLQGGWAYSPLHF
d_gene: TRBD2; j_gene: TRBJ2-5; abundance: NA; v_gene: TRBV5-6; CDR3nt: TGTGCCAGCAGCCCAAGACTAGCGGGAACAATAGAGACCCAGTACTTC; CDR3aa: CASSPRLAGTIETQYF
d_gene: NA; j_gene: TRBJ2-7; abundance: NA; v_gene: TRBV13; CDR3nt: TGTGCCAGCAGCTTAAATTTGGGGGGCTACGAGCAGTACTTC; CDR3aa: CASSLNLGGYEQYF
d_gene: NA; j_gene: TRBJ1-1; abundance: NA; v_gene: TRBV11-2; CDR3nt: TGTGCCAGCAGCCCCAGCCTGAGGTGGGGGCGGAACACTGAAGCTTTCTTT; CDR3aa: CASSPSLRWGRNTEAFF
d_gene: NA; j_gene: TRBJ2-3; abundance: NA; v_gene: TRBV4-1; CDR3nt: TGCGCCAGCAGCCAAAGACCATTCAGGGTAGGAAGTACAGATACGCAGTATTTT; CDR3aa: CASSQRPFRVGSTDTQYF
d_gene: TRBD1; j_gene: TRBJ1-4; abundance: few; v_gene: TRBV30; CDR3nt: TGTGCCTGGAGCAAGGGACAGGGAGGTGCGGCGCGTGAAAAACTGTTTTTT; CDR3aa: CAWSKGQGGAAREKLFF
d_gene: NA; j_gene: TRBJ2-3; abundance: NA; v_gene: TRBV7-6; CDR3nt: TGTGCCAGCAGCTTAGCGCACCAGGATACGCAGTATTTT; CDR3aa: CASSLAHQDTQYF
d_gene: TRBD1; j_gene: TRBJ2-3; abundance: NA; v_gene: TRBV9; CDR3nt: TGTGCCAGCAGCGTCGGACAGGGGGCGCCGGCAGATACGCAGTATTTT; CDR3aa: CASSVGQGAPADTQYF
d_gene: TRBD1; j_gene: TRBJ2-3; abundance: NA; v_gene: TRBV6-1; CDR3nt: TGTGCCAGCAGTGAGTACAGGGGGCGGCTAAGCACAGATACGCAGTATTTT; CDR3aa: CASSEYRGRLSTDTQYF
d_gene: TRBD2; j_gene: TRBJ2-3; abundance: NA; v_gene: TRBV7-2; CDR3nt: TGTGCCAGCAGCTTATTTGGGGGGGGTAGCACAGATACGCAGTATTTT; CDR3aa: CASSLFGGGSTDTQYF
d_gene: NA; j_gene: TRBJ2-2; abundance: NA; v_gene: TRBV9; CDR3nt: TGTGCCAGCAGCGTAGACAGGGCTAACACCGGGGAGCTGTTTTTT; CDR3aa: CASSVDRANTGELFF
d_gene: TRBD2; j_gene: TRBJ2-7; abundance: NA; v_gene: TRBV5-4; CDR3nt: TGTGCCAGCAGCTTGGGGGGACTAGCGGGCGGCGAGCAGTACTTC; CDR3aa: CASSLGGLAGGEQYF
d_gene: NA; j_gene: TRBJ1-2; abundance: few; v_gene: TRBV12-3/TRBV12-4; CDR3nt: TGTGCCAGCAGTTTAGGGCAGGACTATGGCTACACCTTC; CDR3aa: CASSLGQDYGYTF
d_gene: NA; j_gene: TRBJ1-1; abundance: NA; v_gene: TRBV24-1; CDR3nt: TGTGCCACCAGTGATCCTACAGTTGCCGAAGCTTTCTTT; CDR3aa: CATSDPTVAEAFF
d_gene: NA; j_gene: TRBJ1-1; abundance: NA; v_gene: TRBV7-9; CDR3nt: TGTGCCAGCAGCTTAGCTTCAGGGAACACTGAAGCTTTCTTT; CDR3aa: CASSLASGNTEAFF
d_gene: TRBD1; j_gene: TRBJ1-2; abundance: NA; v_gene: TRBV19; CDR3nt: TGTGCCAGTAGTATCTTAGGGGGCGTCAACTATGGCTACACCTTC; CDR3aa: CASSILGGVNYGYTF
d_gene: NA; j_gene: TRBJ1-1; abundance: NA; v_gene: TRBV25-1; CDR3nt: TGTGCCAGCAGGGGGGGGGTTAACACTGAAGCTTTCTTT; CDR3aa: CASRGGVNTEAFF
d_gene: NA; j_gene: TRBJ1-2; abundance: NA; v_gene: TRBV24-1; CDR3nt: TGTGCCACAAACAGGGAGAGGGGCAACTATGGCTACACCTTC; CDR3aa: CATNRERGNYGYTF
d_gene: TRBD2; j_gene: TRBJ2-1; abundance: once; v_gene: TRBV7-3; CDR3nt: TGTGCCAGCAGCCGGCGAGGGCCTAGCGGGAATCCCCCCTACAATGAGCAGTTCTTC; CDR3aa: CASSRRGPSGNPPYNEQFF
d_gene: TRBD2; j_gene: TRBJ2-5; abundance: NA; v_gene: TRBV4-2; CDR3nt: TGTGCCAGCAGCTTACTAGCGGGGGTCGGAGAGACCCAGTACTTC; CDR3aa: CASSLLAGVGETQYF
d_gene: NA; j_gene: TRBJ1-2; abundance: NA; v_gene: TRBV19; CDR3nt: TGTGCCAGTAGTATATCCAGTAACAATCCCGGGTATGGCTACACCTTC; CDR3aa: CASSISSNNPGYGYTF
d_gene: TRBD2; j_gene: TRBJ2-3; abundance: NA; v_gene: TRBV30; CDR3nt: TGTGCCTGGAGTTTGGGACTAGCGGGGGGGCCGTTAGATACGCAGTATTTT; CDR3aa: CAWSLGLAGGPLDTQYF
d_gene: TRBD1; j_gene: TRBJ1-3; abundance: NA; v_gene: TRBV5-1; CDR3nt: TGCGCCAGCAGCCCAGGGGGCAGGTACTCTGGAAACACCATATATTTT; CDR3aa: CASSPGGRYSGNTIYF
d_gene: TRBD2; j_gene: TRBJ2-1; abundance: NA; v_gene: TRBV3-1/TRBV3-2; CDR3nt: TGTGCCAGCAGCTCGCGGACTAGCGGTACCTACAATGAGCAGTTCTTC; CDR3aa: CASSSRTSGTYNEQFF
d_gene: NA; j_gene: TRBJ2-3; abundance: NA; v_gene: TRBV28; CDR3nt: TGTGCCAGCAGTCTTAGGGGAACTACGCAGTATTTT; CDR3aa: CASSLRGTTQYF
d_gene: NA; j_gene: TRBJ1-6; abundance: NA; v_gene: TRBV30; CDR3nt: TGTGCCTGGCACAGAGGAGGGAGCTCCTATAATTCACCCCTCCACTTT; CDR3aa: CAWHRGGSSYNSPLHF
d_gene: TRBD2; j_gene: TRBJ2-5; abundance: NA; v_gene: TRBV2; CDR3nt: TGTGCCAGCAGTGATCCCGGGAGGCCGGAGGGAGAGACCCAGTACTTC; CDR3aa: CASSDPGRPEGETQYF
d_gene: TRBD1; j_gene: TRBJ1-6; abundance: NA; v_gene: TRBV30; CDR3nt: TGTGCCTGGAGGGTCCGGGACAGGGAAAATTCACCCCTCCACTTT; CDR3aa: CAWRVRDRENSPLHF
d_gene: TRBD1; j_gene: TRBJ1-6; abundance: NA; v_gene: TRBV11-2; CDR3nt: TGTGCCAGCAGCTTACGCCCCCCGGGACAGGGGGTTTATTCACCCCTCCACTTT; CDR3aa: CASSLRPPGQGVYSPLHF
d_gene: NA; j_gene: TRBJ1-4; abundance: NA; v_gene: TRBV10-3; CDR3nt: TGTGCCATCAGTGATGGCAGGACAAATGAAAAACTGTTTTTT; CDR3aa: CAISDGRTNEKLFF
d_gene: NA; j_gene: TRBJ1-5; abundance: NA; v_gene: TRBV21-1; CDR3nt: TGTGCCAGCAGCACCCCGGGACACCTTGGGGATCAGCCCCAGCATTTT; CDR3aa: CASSTPGHLGDQPQHF
d_gene: NA; j_gene: TRBJ1-2; abundance: once; v_gene: TRBV30; CDR3nt: TGTGCCTGGGGTTCTCCCGGGACACCTTATGGCTACACCTTC; CDR3aa: CAWGSPGTPYGYTF
d_gene: TRBD1; j_gene: TRBJ1-1; abundance: NA; v_gene: TRBV18; CDR3nt: TGTGCCAGCTCACCCCTCCTCGACAGGGGGCCAACTGAAGCTTTCTTT; CDR3aa: CASSPLLDRGPTEAFF
d_gene: NA; j_gene: TRBJ1-1; abundance: NA; v_gene: TRBV6-5; CDR3nt: TGTGCCAGCAGTTACTATGACAGCCCCACCGCTGAAGCTTTCTTT; CDR3aa: CASSYYDSPTAEAFF
d_gene: NA; j_gene: TRBJ1-5; abundance: NA; v_gene: TRBV24-1; CDR3nt: TGTGCCACCAGTGACTCAAGGGGGGGAGGACAGCCCCAGCATTTT; CDR3aa: CATSDSRGGGQPQHF
d_gene: TRBD2; j_gene: TRBJ2-2; abundance: NA; v_gene: TRBV27; CDR3nt: TGTGCCAGCAGTTTCGCTCTAGCGGGAGGGGAGCTGTTTTTT; CDR3aa: CASSFALAGGELFF
d_gene: TRBD2; j_gene: TRBJ2-5; abundance: NA; v_gene: TRBV5-5; CDR3nt: TGTGCCAGCAGCTTGGCCTGGGCTAGCGGGGGGGCACAATCAGAGACCCAGTACTTC; CDR3aa: CASSLAWASGGAQSETQYF
d_gene: TRBD2; j_gene: TRBJ2-3; abundance: NA; v_gene: TRBV3-1/TRBV3-2; CDR3nt: TGTGCCAGCAGTCAGGGAGGCGGGGGGGTGGATACGCAGTATTTT; CDR3aa: CASSQGGGGVDTQYF
d_gene: NA; j_gene: TRBJ1-1; abundance: NA; v_gene: TRBV9; CDR3nt: TGTGCCAGCAGCTCTCGGGGGGTTATCACTGAAGCTTTCTTT; CDR3aa: CASSSRGVITEAFF
d_gene: TRBD1; j_gene: TRBJ1-2; abundance: few; v_gene: TRBV2; CDR3nt: TGTGCCAGCAGTAACTGGGACAGCCATAACTATGGCTACACCTTC; CDR3aa: CASSNWDSHNYGYTF
d_gene: TRBD2; j_gene: TRBJ2-7; abundance: few; v_gene: TRBV5-4; CDR3nt: TGTGCCAGCAGCTCGGGACTAGCGGTATCCTACGAGCAGTACTTC; CDR3aa: CASSSGLAVSYEQYF
d_gene: TRBD1; j_gene: TRBJ2-3; abundance: NA; v_gene: TRBV10-3; CDR3nt: TGTGCCACCAGAGAGGGGGCGGTAGATACGCAGTATTTT; CDR3aa: CATREGAVDTQYF
d_gene: NA; j_gene: TRBJ2-5; abundance: NA; v_gene: TRBV28; CDR3nt: TGTGCCAGCAGTTTATTTCGGTCGGGGGCCCTGATTGGGAGGGGAAAAGAGACCCAGTACTTC; CDR3aa: CASSLFRSGALIGRGKETQYF
d_gene: TRBD2; j_gene: TRBJ2-2; abundance: once; v_gene: TRBV6-5; CDR3nt: TGTGCCAGCATAAGACTAGCTGCCGGGGAGCTGTTTTTT; CDR3aa: CASIRLAAGELFF